This TCR beta chain derives from a study of blood T cell repertoires in COVID-19 (dated by TCRdb to 2018 to 2020). About the investigation overall: Samples from collaborators originated in the United States, Italy and Spain and spanned both the acute and convalescent phases of COVID-19. The prospective study material was composed of cDNA or gDNA derived from T cells, B-cell-depleted T cells, or PBMCs. Deeply sampled blood TCRbeta repertoires from subjects exposed to, actively infected with, or recovered from COVID-19 were included in the dataset. A freely available public database, intended as a resource for researchers studying the immune response to SARS-CoV-2, is where the repertoires were released. Samples were obtained from the ongoing ImmuneRACE study (first 160 participants) and from about 1,300 subjects provided by 6 global collaborators. A de-identified subject ID, COVID-19 status, age in years and sex were almost always included in the sample metadata. HLA class I and class II types, where available, came from metadata supplied by the sample provider rather than from assay-based typing. The full study reports these points: The amount of clinical and demographic metadata varied by source and participant and was provided uncurated.

V is cut back by 2 bases and J by 8 bases, with 7 bases in the junction unmatched. From its cysteine to its phenylalanine, the CDR3 spans 16 amino acids. The entry retains the CDR3 DNA only, 48 bases that are in frame from base 1. CDR1 and CDR2 (SGHKS, YYEKEE) derive from the germline V gene (reference sequence). Note on this clone: Its antigen is unknown. Per-base qualities were not stored, and no clone one base away is much larger.

Each collaborating institution followed its own protocols to collect whole blood in K2EDTA tubes. Collaborator samples were shipped for TCRbeta analysis as frozen whole blood, isolated PBMCs, or DNA extracted from either sample type. TCRbeta CDR3 regions were amplified from genomic DNA by means of the immunoSEQ Assay, a bias-controlled multiplex PCR. As for how the authors treated the data: The number of nucleated cells in each sample was estimated from the amplification of reference gene primers within the assay. Sequence reads were collapsed and filtered to measure the absolute abundance of every unique TCRbeta CDR3 rearrangement. For each sample, productive Simpson clonality was calculated by taking the square root of Simpson's diversity index across productive rearrangements. Imported from immuneACCESS, the table was reduced by TCRdb to in-frame sequences with V and J called. These copies leave out some clones; in studies compared against another copy, an unresolved V gene accounts for under half, and the cause of the remainder is not known. V, J and clone size are taken as reported in that table, and D and trimming were inferred from the DNA itself. This sample comprises approximately 450,000 clones, about 89% of them detected only once. Clones ranked in the top ten supply roughly 4.3% of the sample.

The receptor was isolated from a woman aged 30 to 39 with acute or convalescent COVID-19. This receptor chain uses TRBV5-5 and TRBJ2-1; TRBD2 fits 13 bases in the junction. Sequenced sample: peripheral blood. The CDR3 region has the sequence CASSFPTSGGVDEQFF. The bases are TGTGCCAGCAGCTTCCCTACTAGCGGGGGGGTGGATGAGCAGTTCTTC. The CDR3 plus the reference TRBV5-5 and TRBJ2-1 genes for the other parts give the full variable domain: DAGVTQSPTHLIKTRGQQVTLRCSPISGHKSVSWYQQVLGQGPQFIFQYYEKEERGRGNFPDRFSARQFPNYSSELNVNALLLGDSALYLCASSFPTSGGVDEQFFGPGTRLTVL.